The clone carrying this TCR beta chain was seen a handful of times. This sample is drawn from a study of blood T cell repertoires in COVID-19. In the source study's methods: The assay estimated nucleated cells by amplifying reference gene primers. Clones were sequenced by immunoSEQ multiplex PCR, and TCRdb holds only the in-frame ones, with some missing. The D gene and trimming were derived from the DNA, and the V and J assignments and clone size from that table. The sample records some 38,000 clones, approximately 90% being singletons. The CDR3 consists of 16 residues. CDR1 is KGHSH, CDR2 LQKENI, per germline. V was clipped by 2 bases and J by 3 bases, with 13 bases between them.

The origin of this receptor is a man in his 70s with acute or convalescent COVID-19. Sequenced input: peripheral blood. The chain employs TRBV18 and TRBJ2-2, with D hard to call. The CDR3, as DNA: TGTGCCAGCTCACCATCGAAAGAGTCGCACACCGGGGAGCTGTTTTTT. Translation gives CASSPSKESHTGELFF.